This T cell receptor beta chain originates from a study of cytomegalovirus exposure and HLA in healthy donors. Study-level points and caveats: There were a few CMV-associated chains whose specificity for CMV antigens was confirmed in vitro. V- and J-gene trimming of TCR beta was linked (in a later analysis) to a missense DCLRE1C variant. A later analysis reportedly found fewer N-insertions in an Asian-associated ancestry cluster than the approximately 670-donor mean.

Worth noting for this clone: The antigen is unknown.

Primers included in the PCR were 60 Vbeta and 13 Jbeta primers. Measured with immunoSEQ multiplex PCR; TCRdb has only the in-frame clones, and not every one. Among 150,000 to 200,000 clones listed, over 80% were seen once. The material sequenced was PBMCs. The receptor's source is a young woman in good health and CMV-seronegative.

CDR3 nucleotide sequence: TGTGCCAGCAGCGGATTACCCCTAGCGGGGGGCTTGGAGACCCAGTACTTC. Translating it yields CASSGLPLAGGLETQYF. The chain employs TRBV9 and TRBJ2-5, with 11 bases aligning to TRBD2. V gave up 3 bases and J gave up 5 bases; unmatched junction bases: 12. The CDR3 length is 17 residues. Per germline, CDR1 SGDLS and CDR2 YYNGEE. Together with reference TRBV9 and TRBJ2-5, the CDR3 gives the full variable domain: DSGVTQTPKHLITATGQRVTLRCSPRSGDLSVYWYQQSLDQGLQFLIQYYNGEERAKGNILERFSAQQFPDLHSELNLSSLELGDSALYFCASSGLPLAGGLETQYFGPGTRLLVL.